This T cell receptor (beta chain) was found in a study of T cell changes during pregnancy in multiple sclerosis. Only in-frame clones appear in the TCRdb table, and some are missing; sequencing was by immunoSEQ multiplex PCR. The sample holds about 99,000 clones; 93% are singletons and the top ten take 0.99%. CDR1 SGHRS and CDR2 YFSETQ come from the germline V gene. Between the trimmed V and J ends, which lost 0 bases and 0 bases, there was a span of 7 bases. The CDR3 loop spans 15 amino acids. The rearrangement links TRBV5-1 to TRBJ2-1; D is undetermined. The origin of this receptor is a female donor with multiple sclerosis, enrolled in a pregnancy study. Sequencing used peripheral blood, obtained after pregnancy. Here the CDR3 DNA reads TGCGCCAGCAGCTTGGCCCATAGCTCCTACAATGAGCAGTTCTTC. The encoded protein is CASSLAHSSYNEQFF.